This T cell receptor (beta chain) appears in the sequencing data of a study of molecular identifiers for immune sequencing clone quantification. General study points: Over 97% of effector molecules, yet under 1% of naive-cell molecules, were held by clones above 20 RNA copies.

V lost 7 bases to trimming and J lost 5 bases, with 9 bases between them. The CDR3 sequence is 12 residues long. CDR1 and CDR2 (germline): SNHLY, FYNNEI. This clonotype was detected ten times or more. What it binds is not known. Via MiXCR, TCRdb re-called the PCR reads, giving one row per CDR3 protein. Of around 470,000 distinct CDR3 sequences in the sample, less than 30% are singletons; the top ten hold 0.7% to 0.9%. This chain links TRBV2 with TRBJ1-5; D is undetermined. The sequencing input was naive CD8+ T cells from blood, with Jurkat cell RNA spiked in. The subset: FACS-sorted CD8+CD4-CCR7+CD45RA+ naive T cells. This receptor was taken from a human donor in good health. Some libraries in this study had Jurkat cell RNA spiked in. CDR3 in DNA: TGTGCCAGCAATGCTGGCTATCAGCCCCAGCATTTT. This gives the protein CASNAGYQPQHF. Complete variable domain (other parts from reference TRBV2 and TRBJ1-5): EPEVTQTPSHQVTQMGQEVILRCVPISNHLYFYWYRQILGQKVEFLVSFYNNEISEKSEIFDDQFSVERPDGSNFTLKIRSTKLEDSAMYFCASNAGYQPQHFGDGTRLSIL.